The T cell receptor beta chain described here comes from a study of T cells in Graves' hyperthyroidism and ophthalmopathy (dated 2019 in TCRdb). For the study in its entirety: Peripheral blood was collected at initial diagnosis, before any treatment. In addition, the study compared T-cell repertoires in thyroid tissue and in blood from six Graves' hyperthyroidism patients. According to the paper, TCR Vbeta CDR3 sequencing was carried out on some 140 peripheral blood samples, which came from fewer than 50 ophthalmopathy, 70 to 80 hyperthyroidism and roughly 17 progressor patients. Following sampling, methimazole starting at 30 mg daily was given to hyperthyroidism patients, and high-dose intravenous methylprednisolone was given to ophthalmopathy patients. TCR V-J signatures able to tell the groups apart were searched for in a discovery cohort of 95 or so patients, of whom under 45 had Graves' ophthalmopathy and about 60 had stable Graves' hyperthyroidism. The roughly 90 discovery patients were divided at random into training and test sets in a 7:3 ratio. Prospective prediction of ophthalmopathy was tested in an independent validation cohort consisting of 18 hyperthyroidism patients and 15 to 17 patients who later progressed to ophthalmopathy.

Overall study results and their limits: Most expanded thyroid clonotypes (frequency above 0.001) were also detected in blood, suggesting blood repertoires may reflect thyroid immune responses. A 13 V-J signature model separated ophthalmopathy from stable hyperthyroidism, with about 90% sensitivity and approximately 81% specificity in cross-validation and 80%/75% in testing. In validation, the model predicted progression to ophthalmopathy with roughly 66% sensitivity and 72.22% specificity, a median of approximately 6.7 months before onset. No statistical method was used to fix the sample size in advance, and group allocation was not hidden from the investigators.

Ophthalmopathy patients had moderately to severely active disease, Clinical Activity Score of at least 3, NOSPECS grade of at least 4, and duration under 3 months. The study excluded patients with uncontrolled infections, other autoimmune diseases, pregnancy or lactation. Clinical symptoms, serum thyroxine and TRAb, thyroid ultrasound, and orbital computed tomography formed the basis for the diagnoses. Ficoll-Paque density gradient centrifugation was used to isolate PBMCs from 8 to 10 ml of fresh peripheral blood. Total RNA was extracted with Trizol reagent, and quality was checked on an Agilent 2100 Bioanalyzer. Amplification of TCR beta CDR3 regions was carried out from RNA transcripts. The first round of RT-PCR for the TCR CDR3 was performed with the HTBI primer set and the Qiagen OneStep RT-PCR kit. Libraries were constructed in a second round of multiplex PCR, after which size selection and purification were carried out. Sequencing of the libraries was done on an Illumina HiSeq2000 using paired-end 100 bp reads. The paper's data handling went like this. SOAPnuke was used to process the raw data, with reads discarded if the reads contained adapters or uncalled bases, had a mean Phred below 15, or lacked an exact constant-primer or identifier match. COPE v1.2.5 was used to merge the high-quality paired reads, and each unique nucleotide sequence was defined as a clonotype. MiTCR v1.1 was used to align the clonotypes against IMGT TRBV, TRBD and TRBJ reference segments. The analysis was restricted to V-J combinations with a frequency above 0.0001, which together covered roughly 99% of the repertoires. The TCS score was defined as the ratio of F50 (clonal expansion) to E x V (chaos), calculated using BLOSUM62-based TCRdist between CDR3 peptides within each V-J. Welch's t-statistics and random forest reduced some 510 V-J features to roughly 13, which were used in a naive Bayes classifier (R e1071). TCRdb reprocessing: public reads trimmed at Q25 with fastp, clones called with MiXCR, in-frame beta chains kept. All rows with the same CDR3 protein become a single entry with the most common DNA and genes. Clone size and V and J calls follow TCRdb, not the original study. This sample comprises approximately 380,000 distinct CDR3 sequences, roughly an eighth of them detected only once. The biggest ten clones account for under 30% of the sample.

This clonotype was found many times. Its specific antigen is unknown. Base quality data are lacking; no much larger clone is found one base away. Deletion took 0 bases off V and 12 bases off J, with a span of 12 bases between the germline ends. The germline V gene provides CDR1 SGHAT and CDR2 FQNNGV. The CDR3 runs 13 amino acids, cysteine and phenylalanine included. The only DNA kept is the CDR3, 39 bases in frame from the first base. The sequence derives from a man between 45 and 60 years old with Graves' ophthalmopathy. The sample taken for sequencing was blood. Rearrangement joined TRBV11-2 to TRBJ1-5, and the D gene may be TRBD1, 5 bases matching. The CDR3: CASSLDESGVQHF. The DNA sequence is as follows: TGTGCCAGCAGCTTAGATGAGTCGGGGGTCCAGCATTTT.